The 10 T cell receptor beta chains below all came from one sample that was sequenced in a study of chemoradiotherapy in HPV16-positive cancers. The table came from immunoSEQ multiplex PCR; TCRdb's copy has only in-frame clones and leaves some out. Of around 30,000 clones in the sample, 80% to 95% were seen once. Sequenced here: blood, sampled from a patient who underwent chemoradiotherapy. The source is a human donor with HPV-associated anogenital cancer.

This chain connects TRBV10-3 to TRBJ1-1, with D uncertain. The V gene's germline CDR1 is ENHRY and CDR2 SYGVKD. This CDR3 spans 13 amino acids. V was clipped by 0 bases and J by 7 bases, with 9 bases between them. CDR3: CAISESGSYEAFF. Here the CDR3 DNA reads TGTGCCATCAGTGAGTCGGGGTCGTATGAAGCTTTCTTT.

The gene calls are TRBV2 and TRBJ2-2; 13 bases are shared with TRBD2. From germline, CDR1 is SNHLY and CDR2 FYNNEI. After removal of 3 bases from V and 2 bases from J, the junction contained 6 bases not matched to a gene. The CDR3 contains 18 residues. CDR3 sequence: CASSDSTSGGANTGELFF. The CDR3 bases are TGTGCCAGCAGTGATAGTACTAGCGGGGGGGCTAACACCGGGGAGCTGTTTTTT.

The genes are TRBV11-2 and TRBJ1-3; D unclear. CDR1 is SGHAT, CDR2 FQNNGV, per germline. The CDR3 is made up of 16 amino acids. Trimming removed 5 bases from V and 0 bases from J, with 14 bases in between. The CDR3 is CASSKHLADSGNTIYF. The CDR3 DNA is TGTGCCAGCAGCAAACACCTAGCCGACTCTGGAAACACCATATATTTT.

V usage is TRBV5-6 and J usage is TRBJ2-3, with 10 bases identical to TRBD2. V trimming: 4 bases; J trimming: 3 bases; junction bases outside the gene matches: 8. CDR1 is SGHDT, CDR2 YYEEEE, per germline. The CDR3 sequence is 16 residues long. The CDR3 reads CASSVLAGGRTDTQYF. In DNA, the CDR3 is TGTGCCAGCAGCGTGTTAGCGGGGGGCCGTACAGATACGCAGTATTTT.

The rearrangement uses TRBV5-6 and TRBJ2-1; D is tentatively TRBD1 or TRBD2 (5 bases each). The CDR3 loop spans 15 amino acids. Germline lookup yields CDR1 SGHDT and CDR2 YYEEEE. V was shortened by 4 bases and J by 12 bases, with 23 bases between the two germline ends. CDR3 DNA sequence: TGTGCCAGCAGCAGAAAGGGGACCCGAGGCACTGGGCAGTTCTTC. It encodes CASSRKGTRGTGQFF.

J is TRBJ2-1 and V is TRBV11-2; perhaps TRBD1 as D (6 bases). The ends were cut back, 5 bases at V and 6 bases at J, with 11 bases in the middle. The germline V gene has CDR1 SGHAT and CDR2 FQNNGV. The CDR3 length is 13 residues. The CDR3 DNA follows: TGTGCCAGCAGCCCGGACAGAACCAATGAGCAGTTCTTC. Amino acids: CASSPDRTNEQFF.

CDR3 loop: CASSLYEGRNTEAFF. In DNA form, the CDR3 reads TGTGCCAGCAGCTTATATGAGGGTAGGAACACTGAAGCTTTCTTT. The rearrangement links TRBV7-9 to TRBJ1-1; no clear D gene. Between the trimmed V and J ends, which lost 2 bases and 1 base, there was a span of 11 bases. This CDR3 has 15 amino acids. Germline CDR1 reads SEHNR; CDR2 reads FQNEAQ (reference sequence).

The chain carries TRBV7-3 and TRBJ1-1; TRBD1 agrees at 10 bases. Germline V gene data show CDR1 as SGHTA and CDR2 as FQGTGA. The ends lost 4 bases at V and 5 bases at J; junction bases unmatched: 10. This CDR3 region has 16 residues. As DNA, the CDR3 is TGTGCCAGCAGCTCGGAGCCGGGACAGGGGCGGACTGAAGCTTTCTTT. This encodes CASSSEPGQGRTEAFF.

The chain uses TRBV6-6 and TRBJ1-1, with a possible D match to TRBD1 (5 bases). Germline CDR1 MNHNY, CDR2 SVGAGI (reference sequence). Deletions cut 6 bases from V and 6 bases from J, with 14 bases between. The CDR3 spans 13 residues. The CDR3 protein is CASSHVGGAEAFF. The CDR3 DNA reads as TGTGCCAGCAGCCACGTGGGGGGGGCTGAAGCTTTCTTT.

This clone was recorded only once. This chain uses TRBV4-1 with TRBJ2-7; 8 bases map to TRBD1. J gave up 5 bases and V 4 bases, and 10 bases lay outside the gene matches. The V gene's germline CDR1 is MGHRA and CDR2 YSYEKL. CDR3 length equals 15 residues. The CDR3: CASSRRTGRFDEQYF. Here the CDR3 DNA reads TGCGCCAGCAGCCGGCGGACAGGGAGGTTTGACGAGCAGTACTTC.